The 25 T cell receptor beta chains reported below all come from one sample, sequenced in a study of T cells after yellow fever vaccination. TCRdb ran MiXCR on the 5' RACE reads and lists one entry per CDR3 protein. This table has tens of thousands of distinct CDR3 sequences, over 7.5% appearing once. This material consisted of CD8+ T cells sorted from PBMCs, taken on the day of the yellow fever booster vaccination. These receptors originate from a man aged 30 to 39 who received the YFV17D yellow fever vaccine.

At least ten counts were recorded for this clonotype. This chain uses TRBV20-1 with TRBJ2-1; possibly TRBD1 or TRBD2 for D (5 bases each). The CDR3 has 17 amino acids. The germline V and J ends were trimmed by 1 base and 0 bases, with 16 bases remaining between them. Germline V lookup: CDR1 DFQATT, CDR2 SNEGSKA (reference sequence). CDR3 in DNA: TGCAGTGCTAGAGTTGGCCCCGGGACCAGCTCCTACAATGAGCAGTTCTTC. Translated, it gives CSARVGPGTSSYNEQFF.

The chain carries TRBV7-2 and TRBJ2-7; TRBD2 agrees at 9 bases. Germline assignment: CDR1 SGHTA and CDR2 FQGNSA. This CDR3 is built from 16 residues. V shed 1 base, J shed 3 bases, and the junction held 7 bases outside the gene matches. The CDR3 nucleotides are TGTGCCAGCAGCTTAGTGGGCGGCGGGAGGGACTACGAGCAGTACTTC. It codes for CASSLVGGGRDYEQYF.

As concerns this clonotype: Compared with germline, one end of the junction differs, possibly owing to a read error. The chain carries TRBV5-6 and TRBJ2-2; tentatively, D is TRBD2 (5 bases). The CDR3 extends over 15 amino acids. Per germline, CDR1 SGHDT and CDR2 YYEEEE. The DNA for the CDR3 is TGTGCCAGCAGCAAAGGCGGTTTCAGCACCGGGGAGCTGCTTTTT. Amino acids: CASSKGGFSTGELLF.

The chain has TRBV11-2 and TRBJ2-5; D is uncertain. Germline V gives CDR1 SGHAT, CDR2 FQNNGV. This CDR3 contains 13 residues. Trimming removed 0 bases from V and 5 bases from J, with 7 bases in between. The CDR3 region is CASSLEWGETQYF. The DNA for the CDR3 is TGTGCCAGCAGCTTAGAGTGGGGTGAGACCCAGTACTTC.

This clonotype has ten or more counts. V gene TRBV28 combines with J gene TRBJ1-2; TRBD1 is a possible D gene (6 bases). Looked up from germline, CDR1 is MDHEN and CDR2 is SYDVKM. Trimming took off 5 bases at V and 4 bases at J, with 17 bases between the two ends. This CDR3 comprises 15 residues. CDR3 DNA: TGTGCCAGCAGTGGGCGAGCAGGAGGGGGCTATGGCTACACCTTC. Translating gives CASSGRAGGGYGYTF.

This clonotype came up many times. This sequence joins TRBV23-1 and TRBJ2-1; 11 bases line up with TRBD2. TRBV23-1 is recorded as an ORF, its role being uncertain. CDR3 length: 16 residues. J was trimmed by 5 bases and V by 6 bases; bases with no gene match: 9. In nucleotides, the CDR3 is TGCGCCAGCAGGGAGTTAACTAGCGGGAGACACAATGAGCAGTTCTTC. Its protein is CASRELTSGRHNEQFF.

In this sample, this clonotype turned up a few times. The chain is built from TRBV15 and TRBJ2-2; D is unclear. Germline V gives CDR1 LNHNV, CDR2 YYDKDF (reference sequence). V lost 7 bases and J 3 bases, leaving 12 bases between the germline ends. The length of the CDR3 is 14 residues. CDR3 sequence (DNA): TGTGCCACCAACACCCTACCGGACACCGGGGAGCTGTTTTTT. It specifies CATNTLPDTGELFF.

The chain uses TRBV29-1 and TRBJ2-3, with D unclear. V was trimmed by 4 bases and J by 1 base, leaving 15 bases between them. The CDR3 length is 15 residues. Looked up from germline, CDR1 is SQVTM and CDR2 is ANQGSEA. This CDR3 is CSVVTDLWGTDTQYF. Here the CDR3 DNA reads TGCAGCGTTGTGACCGATCTCTGGGGCACAGATACGCAGTATTTT.

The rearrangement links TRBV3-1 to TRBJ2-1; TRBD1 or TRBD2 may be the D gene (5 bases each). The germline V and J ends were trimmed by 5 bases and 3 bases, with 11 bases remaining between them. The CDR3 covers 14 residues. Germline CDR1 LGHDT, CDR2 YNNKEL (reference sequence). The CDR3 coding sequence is TGTGCCAGCAGCGGGACCACCCACTACAATGAGCAGTTCTTC. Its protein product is CASSGTTHYNEQFF.

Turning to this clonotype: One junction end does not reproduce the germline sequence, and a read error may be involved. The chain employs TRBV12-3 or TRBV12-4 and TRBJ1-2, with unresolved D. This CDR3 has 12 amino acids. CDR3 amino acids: CAISLVAGRYTF. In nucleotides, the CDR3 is TGTGCCATCAGTTTAGTCGCCGGGCGCTACACCTTC.

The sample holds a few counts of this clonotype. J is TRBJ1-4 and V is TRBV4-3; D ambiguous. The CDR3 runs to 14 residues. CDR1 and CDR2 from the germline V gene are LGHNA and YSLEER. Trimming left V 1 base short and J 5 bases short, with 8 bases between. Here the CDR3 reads CASSQGRMNEKLFF. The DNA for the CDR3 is TGCGCCAGCAGCCAAGGACGGATGAATGAAAAACTGTTTTTT.

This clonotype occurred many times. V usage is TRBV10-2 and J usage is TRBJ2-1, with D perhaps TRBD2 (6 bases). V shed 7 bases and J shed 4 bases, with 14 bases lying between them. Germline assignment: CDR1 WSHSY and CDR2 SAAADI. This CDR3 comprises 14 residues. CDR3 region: CASTLGLDYNEQFF. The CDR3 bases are TGCGCCAGCACCTTGGGACTGGATTACAATGAGCAGTTCTTC.

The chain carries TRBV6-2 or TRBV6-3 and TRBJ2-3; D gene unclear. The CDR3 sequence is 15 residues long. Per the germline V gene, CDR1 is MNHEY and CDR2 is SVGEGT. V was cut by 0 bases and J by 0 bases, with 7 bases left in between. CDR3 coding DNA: TGTGCCAGCAGTTACTCTTGGGGTAGCACAGATACGCAGTATTTT. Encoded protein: CASSYSWGSTDTQYF.

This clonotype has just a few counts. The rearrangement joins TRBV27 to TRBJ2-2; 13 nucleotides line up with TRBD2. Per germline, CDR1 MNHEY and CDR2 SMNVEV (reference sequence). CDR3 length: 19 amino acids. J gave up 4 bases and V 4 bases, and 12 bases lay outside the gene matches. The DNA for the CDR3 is TGTGCCAGCAGTTCCCCCGGGACTAGCGGGATTTTGGCCACCGGGGAGCTGTTTTTT. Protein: CASSSPGTSGILATGELFF.

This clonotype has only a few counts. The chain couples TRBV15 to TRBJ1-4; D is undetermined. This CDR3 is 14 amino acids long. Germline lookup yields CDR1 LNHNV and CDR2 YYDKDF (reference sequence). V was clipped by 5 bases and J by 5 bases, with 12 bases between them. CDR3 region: CATSRIGPNEKLFF. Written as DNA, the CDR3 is TGTGCCACCAGCCGAATCGGCCCCAATGAAAAACTGTTTTTT.

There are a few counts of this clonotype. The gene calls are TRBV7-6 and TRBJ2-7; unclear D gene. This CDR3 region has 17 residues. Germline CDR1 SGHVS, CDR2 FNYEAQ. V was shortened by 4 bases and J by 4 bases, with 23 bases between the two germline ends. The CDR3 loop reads CASSSLTSSSPSYEQYF. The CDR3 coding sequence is TGTGCCAGCAGCTCCTTAACATCTTCCTCCCCATCTTACGAGCAGTACTTC. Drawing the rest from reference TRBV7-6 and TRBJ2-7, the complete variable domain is GAGVSQSPRYKVTKRGQDVALRCDPISGHVSLYWYRQALGQGPEFLTYFNYEAQQDKSGLPNDRFSAERPEGSISTLTIQRTEQRDSAMYRCASSSLTSSSPSYEQYFGPGTRLTVT.

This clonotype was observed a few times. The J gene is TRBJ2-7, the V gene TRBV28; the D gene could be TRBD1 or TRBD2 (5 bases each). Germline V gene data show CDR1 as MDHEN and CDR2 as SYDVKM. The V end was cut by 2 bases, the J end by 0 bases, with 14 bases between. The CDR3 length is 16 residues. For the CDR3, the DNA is TGTGCCAGCAGTTTACCCTTTGAGGGGAGCTCCTACGAGCAGTACTTC. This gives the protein CASSLPFEGSSYEQYF.

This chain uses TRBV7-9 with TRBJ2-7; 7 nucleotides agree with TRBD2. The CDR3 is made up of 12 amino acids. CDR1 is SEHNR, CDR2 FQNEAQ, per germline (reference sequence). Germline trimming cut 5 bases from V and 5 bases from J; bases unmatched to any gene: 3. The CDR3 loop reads CASSPREDEQYF. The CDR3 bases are TGTGCCAGCAGCCCACGGGAGGACGAGCAGTACTTC.

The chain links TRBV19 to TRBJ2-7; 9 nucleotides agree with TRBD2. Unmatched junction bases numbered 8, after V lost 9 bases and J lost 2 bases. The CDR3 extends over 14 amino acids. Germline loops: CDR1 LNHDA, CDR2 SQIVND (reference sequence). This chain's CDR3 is CASSTSGSAYEQYF. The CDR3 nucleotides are TGTGCCAGCTCGACTAGCGGCTCAGCCTACGAGCAGTACTTC.

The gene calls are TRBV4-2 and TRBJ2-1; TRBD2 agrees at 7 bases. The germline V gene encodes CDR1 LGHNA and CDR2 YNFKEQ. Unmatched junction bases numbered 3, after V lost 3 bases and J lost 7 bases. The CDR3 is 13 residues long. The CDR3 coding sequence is TGTGCCAGCAGCCATTGGGAGGGGAATGAGCAGTTCTTC. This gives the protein CASSHWEGNEQFF.

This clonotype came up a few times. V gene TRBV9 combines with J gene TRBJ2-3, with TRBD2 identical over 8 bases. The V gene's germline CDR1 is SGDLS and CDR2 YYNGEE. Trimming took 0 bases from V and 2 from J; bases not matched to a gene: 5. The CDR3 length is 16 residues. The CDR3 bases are TGTGCCAGCAGCGTAGGTCTAGCGGGCGCCACAGATACGCAGTATTTT. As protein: CASSVGLAGATDTQYF.

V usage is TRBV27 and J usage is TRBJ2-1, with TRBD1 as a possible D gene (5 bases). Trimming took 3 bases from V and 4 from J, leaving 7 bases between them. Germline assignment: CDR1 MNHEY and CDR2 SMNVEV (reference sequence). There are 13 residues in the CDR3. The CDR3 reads CASSFQGYNEQFF. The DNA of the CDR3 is TGTGCCAGCAGTTTTCAGGGTTACAATGAGCAGTTCTTC.

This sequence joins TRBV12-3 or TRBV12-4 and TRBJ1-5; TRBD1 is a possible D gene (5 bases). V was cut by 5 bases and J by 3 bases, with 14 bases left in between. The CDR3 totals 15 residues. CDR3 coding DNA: TGTGCCAGCAGTCCGATCAGACAGTACAATCAGCCCCAGCATTTT. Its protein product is CASSPIRQYNQPQHF.

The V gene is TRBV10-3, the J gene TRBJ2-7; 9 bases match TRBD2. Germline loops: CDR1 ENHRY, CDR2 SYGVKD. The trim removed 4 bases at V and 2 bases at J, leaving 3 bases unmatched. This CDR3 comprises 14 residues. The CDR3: CAISGTSDTYEQYF. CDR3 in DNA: TGTGCCATCAGTGGGACTAGCGACACCTACGAGCAGTACTTC.

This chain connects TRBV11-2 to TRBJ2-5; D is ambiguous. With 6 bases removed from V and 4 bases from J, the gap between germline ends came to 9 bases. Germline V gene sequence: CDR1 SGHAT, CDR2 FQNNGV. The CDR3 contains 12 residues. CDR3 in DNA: TGTGCCAGCAGTACCCCTGGAGAGACCCAGTACTTC. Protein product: CASSTPGETQYF.